In its sample, the clone carrying this T cell receptor beta chain was seen many times. The source of the sample is a study of regulatory T cells in long-lasting Graves disease. This CDR3 is 14 amino acids long. Germline CDR1 and CDR2: MNHEY and SMNVEV (reference sequence). V lost 6 bases, J lost 5 bases, and 6 bases stayed unmatched. Arm-PCR of CDR3 regions with iRepertoire HTBI primers generated TCR beta libraries. Authors' analysis steps: Across samples, 62 TRBV and about 15 TRBJ segments were found. TCRdb reprocessed the multiplex PCR reads via MiXCR and lists one record per CDR3 protein. TCRdb, not the authors, supplied the V and J calls. The profile shows about 440,000 distinct CDR3 sequences, about 16% of them singletons. Time point denoted: newly diagnosed GD, antithyroid drugs for less than 3 months. Extracted RNA from PBMCs served as the source of the TCR library. These same data were also listed under a study on T cells in Graves' hyperthyroidism and ophthalmopathy. From that second work: A model of 13 V-J features distinguished ophthalmopathy from stable hyperthyroidism. Model predictions of ophthalmopathy came a median roughly 6.7 months before onset.

This chain links TRBV27 with TRBJ2-3; 9 nucleotides match TRBD1. The sequencing used peripheral blood mononuclear cells (PBMCs), collected at new diagnosis, from a patient treated with antithyroid drugs. This receptor was identified in a woman in her twenties or thirties with Graves disease. The CDR3 nucleotides read TGTGCCAGCAGAATGACAGGGGGTAAAGATACGCAGTATTTT. Protein: CASRMTGGKDTQYF.